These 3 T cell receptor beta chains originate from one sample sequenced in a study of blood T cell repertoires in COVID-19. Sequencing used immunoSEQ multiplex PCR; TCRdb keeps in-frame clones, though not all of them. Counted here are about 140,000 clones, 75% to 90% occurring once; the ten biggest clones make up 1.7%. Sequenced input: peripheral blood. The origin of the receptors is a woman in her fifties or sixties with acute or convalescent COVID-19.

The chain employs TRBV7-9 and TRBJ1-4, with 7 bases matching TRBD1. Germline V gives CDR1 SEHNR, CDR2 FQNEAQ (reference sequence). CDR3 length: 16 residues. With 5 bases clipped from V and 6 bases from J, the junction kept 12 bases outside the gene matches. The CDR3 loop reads CASSLRPTGQYEKLFF. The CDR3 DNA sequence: TGTGCCAGCAGCCTTCGTCCGACAGGGCAGTATGAAAAACTGTTTTTT.

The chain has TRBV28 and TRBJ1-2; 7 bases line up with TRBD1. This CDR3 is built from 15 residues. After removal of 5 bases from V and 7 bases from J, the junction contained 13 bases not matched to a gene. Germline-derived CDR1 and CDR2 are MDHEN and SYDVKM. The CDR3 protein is CASSARQGSSPGYTF. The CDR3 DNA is TGTGCCAGCAGTGCCCGACAGGGCTCGTCGCCTGGCTACACCTTC.

The CDR3 nucleotides read TGTGCCAGCAGCTCCACAAGACCGGGACTAGCTTTTCCCGGGGAGCTGTTTTTT. Translated, it gives CASSSTRPGLAFPGELFF. The V gene is TRBV7-9, the J gene TRBJ2-2; 9 positions match TRBD2. There are 18 residues in the CDR3. Looked up from germline, CDR1 is SEHNR and CDR2 is FQNEAQ (reference sequence). J gave up 6 bases and V 4 bases, and 15 bases lay outside the gene matches.